Listed here are 21 T cell receptor beta chains from one sample, sequenced in a study of identical twins. TCRdb re-derived calls from the 5' RACE reads in MiXCR, one entry per CDR3 protein. The data show hundreds of thousands of distinct CDR3 sequences, less than 25% seen once. In addition, the sample was reused for a study of T cells expressing NK-cell markers.

The sequencing input was CD4+ T cells sorted from blood. All receptors derive from a woman between 18 and 29 years old in good health.

The V and J genes are TRBV7-2 and TRBJ1-1; D gene uncertain. This CDR3 contains 14 residues. Trimming pared 2 bases from V and 1 base from J, leaving 8 bases between. Germline V gene lookup returns CDR1 SGHTA and CDR2 FQGNSA. The CDR3 bases are TGTGCCAGCAGCTTAATAGGAAGGAACACTGAAGCTTTCTTT. Translating gives CASSLIGRNTEAFF.

The gene calls are TRBV12-3 or TRBV12-4 and TRBJ2-3; D may be TRBD1 (5 bases). Trimming took off 4 bases at V and 3 bases at J, with 17 bases between the two ends. The CDR3 sequence is 16 residues long. The CDR3 is CASSSSTDRYTDTQYF. CDR3 DNA: TGTGCCAGCAGTTCGTCGACAGACCGATATACAGATACGCAGTATTTT.

In its sample, this clonotype was seen a few times. The chain employs TRBV5-1 and TRBJ2-5; D may be TRBD1 (5 bases). Germline CDR1 reads SGHRS; CDR2 reads YFSETQ. The CDR3 loop spans 15 amino acids. V lost 4 bases and J 5 bases, leaving 18 bases between the germline ends. The CDR3 DNA is TGCGCCAGCAGCCCCACCCCAGGGTCCAGGGAGACCCAGTACTTC. The encoded protein is CASSPTPGSRETQYF.

The chain couples TRBV18 to TRBJ1-6; no firm D call. The V and J ends lost 0 bases and 14 bases respectively, with 11 bases between them. The CDR3 extends over 13 amino acids. Germline V gene sequence: CDR1 KGHSH, CDR2 LQKENI. This CDR3 is CASSPPERATLHF. CDR3 nucleotides: TGTGCCAGCTCACCACCGGAGAGGGCCACCCTCCACTTT.

This clonotype was seen more than once but under ten times. The chain employs TRBV7-2 and TRBJ2-1; 11 positions agree with TRBD2. V lost 4 bases to trimming and J lost 3 bases; unmatched junction nucleotides: 5. Germline V gene sequence: CDR1 SGHTA, CDR2 FQGNSA. The CDR3 extends over 16 amino acids. The CDR3 DNA is TGTGCCAGCAGCTCTCCAGGACTAGCGGGCTACAATGAGCAGTTCTTC. Amino acids: CASSSPGLAGYNEQFF.

This rearrangement joins TRBV9 to TRBJ2-2; D is ambiguous. This CDR3 has 15 amino acids. The V and J ends lost 0 bases and 2 bases respectively, with 8 bases between them. The germline CDR1 and CDR2 sequences are SGDLS and YYNGEE. The CDR3 coding sequence is TGTGCCAGCAGCGTAGCAGGTAGTAACACCGGGGAGCTGTTTTTT. Its translation is CASSVAGSNTGELFF.

The genes are TRBV7-6 and TRBJ2-2; D possibly corresponds to TRBD1 (5 bases). Germline V lookup: CDR1 SGHVS, CDR2 FNYEAQ. The CDR3 runs 12 residues. V lost 5 bases to trimming and J lost 11 bases, with 12 bases between them. The DNA of the CDR3 is TGTGCCAGCAGCCCGGCGCAGGGTGAGCTGTTTTTT. Residues: CASSPAQGELFF.

This clonotype showed up just a few times. The chain combines TRBV12-3 or TRBV12-4 with TRBJ2-7; 8 nucleotides match TRBD1. After removal of 4 bases from V and 6 bases from J, the junction contained 8 bases not matched to a gene. CDR3 length: 14 residues. The CDR3 loop is CASSSGGLSSEQYF. In DNA, the CDR3 is TGTGCCAGCAGTTCAGGGGGCCTTAGCTCCGAGCAGTACTTC.

The chain links TRBV28 to TRBJ2-7, with D uncertain. V was trimmed by 0 bases and J by 1 base, leaving 7 bases between them. This CDR3 has 14 residues. CDR1 is MDHEN and CDR2 is SYDVKM in the germline V gene. DNA for the CDR3: TGTGCCAGCAGTTTATGGGATCGGTCCTACGAGCAGTACTTC. Protein: CASSLWDRSYEQYF.

This clonotype has just a few counts. The CDR3: CAISEQGVNTGELFF. CDR3 DNA sequence: TGTGCCATCAGTGAGCAGGGGGTTAACACCGGGGAGCTGTTTTTT. The gene calls are TRBV10-3 and TRBJ2-2, with 7 positions matching TRBD1. The length of the CDR3 is 15 residues. CDR1 and CDR2 from the germline V gene are ENHRY and SYGVKD. V dropped 2 bases and J dropped 2; count of bases not matched to a gene: 2.

This clonotype was seen more than once but under ten times. The genes are TRBV6-4 and TRBJ2-2; D may be TRBD1 (7 bases). The germline V gene encodes CDR1 MRHNA and CDR2 SNTAGT. The V end lost 6 bases, the J end lost 5 bases, and 13 bases lay between the germline ends. This CDR3 has 14 residues. The CDR3 DNA sequence: TGTGCCAGCAGGCCGGAGGGGGCTACCGGGGAGCTGTTTTTT. Encoded protein: CASRPEGATGELFF.

This clonotype occurred many times. The rearrangement joins TRBV7-9 to TRBJ2-1, with 9 bases identical to TRBD2. The V and J ends lost 1 base and 5 bases, in that order; junction bases with no gene match: 3. The CDR3 consists of 15 residues. Germline assignment: CDR1 SEHNR and CDR2 FQNEAQ (reference sequence). This CDR3 reads CASSLVASGNNEQFF. CDR3 nucleotide sequence: TGTGCCAGCAGCTTAGTGGCTAGCGGGAACAATGAGCAGTTCTTC. The full variable domain, in which reference TRBV7-9 and TRBJ2-1 provide the parts outside the CDR3, is DTGVSQNPRHKITKRGQNVTFRCDPISEHNRLYWYRQTLGQGPEFLTYFQNEAQLEKSRLLSDRFSAERPKGSFSTLEIQRTEQGDSAMYLCASSLVASGNNEQFFGPGTRLTVL.

This clonotype was observed a handful of times. V and J are TRBV12-3 or TRBV12-4 and TRBJ2-2; 7 nucleotides align to TRBD1. The CDR3 length is 13 residues. Trimming took 6 bases from V and 6 from J; bases not matched to a gene: 4. CDR3 coding DNA: TGTGCCAGCAGACAGACAGGGTCCGGGGAGCTGTTTTTT. Translation gives CASRQTGSGELFF.

This clonotype was found many times. The chain is built from TRBV20-1 and TRBJ2-4; D not resolved. Germline lookup yields CDR1 DFQATT and CDR2 SNEGSKA (reference sequence). This CDR3 is 16 amino acids long. V lost 0 bases and J 0 bases, leaving 12 bases between the germline ends. The CDR3 DNA follows: TGCAGTGCTAGAGATCGCGGCAGGTTAGCCAAAAACATTCAGTACTTC. Translation gives CSARDRGRLAKNIQYF.

This chain joins TRBV11-2 and TRBJ2-1; D not certain. This CDR3 region has 13 residues. The V end was cut by 1 base, the J end by 9 bases, with 10 bases between. Germline V CDR1 and CDR2: SGHAT, FQNNGV. As DNA, the CDR3 is TGTGCCAGCAGCTTAGTGGCGGCTAGTGAGCAGTTCTTC. Residues: CASSLVAASEQFF.

The rearrangement links TRBV6-1 to TRBJ1-5; D is possibly TRBD1 (6 bases). CDR3 length: 13 amino acids. Per the germline V gene, CDR1 is MNHNS and CDR2 is SASEGT. V lost 4 bases and J lost 7, with 11 bases in between. CDR3 region: CASSANRDQPQHF. The CDR3 nucleotides read TGTGCCAGCAGTGCAAACAGGGACCAGCCCCAGCATTTT.

The gene calls are TRBV20-1 and TRBJ2-4, with D possibly TRBD2 on 6 matching bases. CDR1 is DFQATT, CDR2 SNEGSKA, per germline (reference sequence). The CDR3 covers 16 residues. Trimming removed 7 bases from V and 4 bases from J, with 23 bases in between. The CDR3 protein is CSVRREARTNKNIQYF. In nucleotides, the CDR3 is TGCAGTGTAAGGAGGGAGGCCCGGACGAATAAAAACATTCAGTACTTC.

This clonotype was detected ten times or more. The chain has TRBV5-8 and TRBJ1-2; perhaps TRBD1 as D (6 bases). Germline assignment: CDR1 SGHTS and CDR2 YDEGEE. The CDR3 runs 15 residues. The V end was cut by 3 bases, the J end by 4 bases, with 16 bases between. DNA of the CDR3: TGTGCCAGCAGCTCACCTCAGACAGGTCTCTATGGCTACACCTTC. As protein: CASSSPQTGLYGYTF.

There are many counts of this clonotype. The chain couples TRBV20-1 to TRBJ2-1, with D tentatively TRBD2 (5 bases). The length of the CDR3 is 15 residues. The germline V gene has CDR1 DFQATT and CDR2 SNEGSKA (reference sequence). The germline V and J ends were trimmed by 2 bases and 5 bases, with 16 bases remaining between them. Here the CDR3 reads CSARPGSGSDNEQFF. The CDR3, as DNA: TGCAGTGCTAGACCTGGAAGCGGCTCAGACAATGAGCAGTTCTTC.

The gene calls are TRBV7-9 and TRBJ1-5; D possibly corresponds to TRBD1 (5 bases). The germline V gene has CDR1 SEHNR and CDR2 FQNEAQ (reference sequence). The CDR3 totals 13 residues. V dropped 3 bases and J dropped 7 bases, with 10 bases sitting between them. The CDR3 sequence is CASSLGVEQPQHF. In DNA, the CDR3 is TGTGCCAGCAGCTTGGGGGTAGAGCAGCCCCAGCATTTT.

This chain connects TRBV12-3 or TRBV12-4 to TRBJ2-3; D gene unclear. The CDR3 extends over 13 amino acids. Trimming cost V 3 bases and J 6 bases, with 10 bases left between them. The CDR3 DNA sequence: TGTGCCAGCAGTTTCGGCTCGAGTGATACGCAGTATTTT. It translates to CASSFGSSDTQYF.